Sequencing of this T cell receptor beta chain was carried out in a study of PD-1 blockade in classical Hodgkin lymphoma. Study-level findings and limits: Similar baseline diversity was found in complete responders and newly diagnosed patients.

Sequenced by immunoSEQ multiplex PCR; TCRdb stores in-frame clones only, minus some. Of approximately 39,000 clones listed, more than 60% are singletons. Time point of the sample: cycle 4 day 1 (C4D1), after less than seven weeks of nivolumab. Each patient relapsed following autologous stem cell transplantation, and prior brentuximab vedotin exposure differed. Complete response, partial response or progressive disease was recorded as best response. Germline V gene lookup returns CDR1 LGHNA and CDR2 YSLEER. This CDR3 is 15 amino acids long. The ends lost 0 bases at V and 6 bases at J; junction bases unmatched: 7. Comment on this clone: Its antigen is not identified.

V is TRBV4-3 and J is TRBJ1-1; 7 nucleotides agree with TRBD1. This receptor was taken from a human donor with classical Hodgkin lymphoma. Sequencing was performed on peripheral blood mononuclear cells (PBMCs), taken before the fourth cycle of nivolumab. The CDR3 sequence: CASSQDSTGRAEAFF. The CDR3 DNA follows: TGCGCCAGCAGCCAAGATTCGACAGGGAGGGCTGAAGCTTTCTTT.